This entry lists 6 T cell receptor beta chains sequenced from one sample in a study of cytomegalovirus exposure and HLA in healthy donors. The study ran its PCR with 60 Vbeta and 13 Jbeta primers. Using immunoSEQ multiplex PCR, the repertoire was profiled, and TCRdb retains in-frame clones only, with some absent. Of 150,000 to 200,000 clones in the sample, 81% are singletons; the top ten hold less than 2%. The specimen sequenced was PBMCs. These TCRs come from a man younger than 35 in good health and CMV-seronegative.

CDR3 sequence reads: CASSQRGLGSYEQYF. The CDR3 DNA reads TGCGCCAGCAGCCAAAGGGGACTGGGCTCCTACGAGCAGTACTTC. The rearrangement uses TRBV5-1 and TRBJ2-7; D may be TRBD2 (6 bases). The CDR3 contains 15 residues. With 4 bases removed from V and 0 bases from J, the gap between germline ends came to 14 bases. Germline assignment: CDR1 SGHRS and CDR2 YFSETQ.

This chain uses TRBV7-8 with TRBJ2-2, with a tentative D call TRBD2 (7 bases). The CDR3 consists of 15 residues. CDR1 is SGHVS and CDR2 is FQNEAQ in the germline V gene. V lost 0 bases and J 5 bases, leaving 10 bases between the germline ends. CDR3 nucleotides: TGTGCCAGCAGCTTAGCGGGGGGGCCTACCGGGGAGCTGTTTTTT. The encoded protein is CASSLAGGPTGELFF.

This chain joins TRBV20-1 and TRBJ2-3; the D is unclear. V was cut by 6 bases and J by 4 bases, with 8 bases left in between. This CDR3 region has 11 residues. Germline-derived CDR1 and CDR2 are DFQATT and SNEGSKA (reference sequence). The CDR3 DNA reads as TGCAGTGCCGTCGTCTCAGATACGCAGTATTTT. Its protein is CSAVVSDTQYF.

This chain joins TRBV29-1 and TRBJ1-4; no clear D. CDR3 length: 14 residues. Trimming stripped 5 bases from V and 0 bases from J, with 10 bases between. Germline CDR1 and CDR2: SQVTM and ANQGSEA. Written as DNA, the CDR3 is TGCAGCGTTAAGGACGGGACAACTAATGAAAAACTGTTTTTT. It codes for CSVKDGTTNEKLFF.

The chain carries TRBV6-1 and TRBJ2-7; no clear D. Per germline, CDR1 MNHNS and CDR2 SASEGT. The CDR3 is made up of 15 amino acids. V lost 2 bases and J 2 bases, leaving 13 bases between the germline ends. The CDR3 loop reads CASSERVSLTYEQYF. The CDR3 nucleotides read TGTGCCAGCAGTGAACGGGTGAGTTTGACCTACGAGCAGTACTTC.

V is TRBV27 and J is TRBJ1-5; the D is unclear. The CDR3 sequence is 14 residues long. CDR1 and CDR2 (germline): MNHEY, SMNVEV (reference sequence). Trimming cost V 6 bases and J 5 bases, with 14 bases left between them. The CDR3 loop reads CASSSYLTDQPQHF. DNA of the CDR3: TGTGCCAGCAGCTCCTATCTCACCGATCAGCCCCAGCATTTT.